This TCR beta chain comes out of a study of shared clonotypes between healthy human individuals. Study overall: Used for every donor were three CD4 naive, three CD4 memory, two CD8 naive and one CD8 memory plate. Study observations and caveats: Against clonotypes common to all four donors, non-shared ones had lower generation probabilities. A handful of donors showed sharing of approximately 5% of naive CD4 clonotypes.

Note on this clone: Its antigen is unidentified.

Authors' processing steps: Filtering differed since immunoSEQ provided only junctions, with no quality scores. Data came from immunoSEQ multiplex PCR; TCRdb stores just in-frame clones and leaves some out. Clone size and the V and J calls come from that table; the DNA yielded D and trimming. The sample lists some 630,000 clones, approximately 96% occurring once. The CDR3 is made up of 16 amino acids. Only CD45RO-negative cells positively selected for CCR7 counted as naive CD8 cells, so terminally differentiated effector memory CD45RA+ cells were excluded. The chain employs TRBV21-1 and TRBJ2-7; the table calls TRBD2, which could not be checked here. TRBV21-1 is a pseudogene. Sequencing input: naive CD8+ T cells sorted from blood. The receptor's source is a woman under 40 in good health. CDR3 DNA sequence: TGTGCCAGCAGCAAAGTAACCGGGGAGGGAAACTACGAGCAGTACTTC. Its protein product is CASSKVTGEGNYEQYF.